The sequence of this TCR beta chain was determined in a study of CD4+ T cells in melanoma. Study-level findings and limits: A reported correlation linked neoantigen-specific CD4+ T cells to CD8+, macrophage and B cell function. In melanoma, neoantigen-specific CD4+ T cells reportedly differed in differentiation state.

This table comes from immunoSEQ multiplex PCR, and its TCRdb copy is limited to in-frame clones, with some not included. The sample includes some 9,700 clones, about two thirds of them seen just once. Worth noting for this clone: The antigen is not known.

V lost 5 bases to trimming and J lost 2 bases; unmatched junction nucleotides: 2. The CDR3 is 13 residues long. The V gene's germline CDR1 is SGHVS and CDR2 FNYEAQ. The sequencing input was tumor tissue. The receptor's source is a human donor with melanoma. The chain couples TRBV7-6 to TRBJ2-7; TRBD1 agrees at 8 bases. In nucleotides, the CDR3 is TGTGCCAGCAGCGTGGGACAGGCCTACGAGCAGTACTTC. It yields the protein CASSVGQAYEQYF. Based on the CDR3 plus reference TRBV7-6 and TRBJ2-7, the full variable domain is GAGVSQSPRYKVTKRGQDVALRCDPISGHVSLYWYRQALGQGPEFLTYFNYEAQQDKSGLPNDRFSAERPEGSISTLTIQRTEQRDSAMYRCASSVGQAYEQYFGPGTRLTVT.